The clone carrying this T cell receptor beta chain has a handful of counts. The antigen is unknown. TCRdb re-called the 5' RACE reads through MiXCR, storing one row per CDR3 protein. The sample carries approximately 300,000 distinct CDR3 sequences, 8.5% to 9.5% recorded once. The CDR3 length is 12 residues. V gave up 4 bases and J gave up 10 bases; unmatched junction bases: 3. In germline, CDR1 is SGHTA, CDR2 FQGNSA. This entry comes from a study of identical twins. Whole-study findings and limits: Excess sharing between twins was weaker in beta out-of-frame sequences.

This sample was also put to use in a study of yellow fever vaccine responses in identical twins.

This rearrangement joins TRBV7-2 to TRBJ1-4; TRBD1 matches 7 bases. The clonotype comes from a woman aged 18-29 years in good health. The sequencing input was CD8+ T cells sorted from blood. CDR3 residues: CASSSEGAKLFF. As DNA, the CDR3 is TGTGCCAGCAGCTCAGAGGGGGCAAAACTGTTTTTT. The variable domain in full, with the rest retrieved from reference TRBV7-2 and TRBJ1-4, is GAGVSQSPSNKVTEKGKDVELRCDPISGHTALYWYRQSLGQGLEFLIYFQGNSAPDKSGLPSDRFSAERTGGSVSTLTIQRTQQEDSAVYLCASSSEGAKLFFGSGTQLSVL.